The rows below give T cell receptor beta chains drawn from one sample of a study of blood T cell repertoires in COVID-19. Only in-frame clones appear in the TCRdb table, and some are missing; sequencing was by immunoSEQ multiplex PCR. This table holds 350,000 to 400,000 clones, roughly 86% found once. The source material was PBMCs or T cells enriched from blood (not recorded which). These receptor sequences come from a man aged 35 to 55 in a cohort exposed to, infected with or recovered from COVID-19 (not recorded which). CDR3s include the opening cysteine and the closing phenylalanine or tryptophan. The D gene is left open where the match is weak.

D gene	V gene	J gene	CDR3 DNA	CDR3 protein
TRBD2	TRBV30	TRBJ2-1	TGTGCCTGGAGTTTAACTAGCGGGCCATCCTACAATGAGCAGTTCTTC	CAWSLTSGPSYNEQFF
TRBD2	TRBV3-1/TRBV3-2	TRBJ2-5	TGTGCCAGCAGTCGACTAGCGGGAGGCCTCGAGTACTTC	CASSRLAGGLEYF
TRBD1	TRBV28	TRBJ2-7	TGTGCCAGCAGTTTCACAGGGGCGAAGAGCTACGAGCAGTACTTC	CASSFTGAKSYEQYF
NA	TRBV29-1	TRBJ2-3	TGCAGCAACCAGGCTGGGGATACGCAGTATTTT	CSNQAGDTQYF
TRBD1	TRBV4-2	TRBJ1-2	TGTGCCAGCAGCCAAGGGGACAGCAGCGGCTACACCTTC	CASSQGDSSGYTF
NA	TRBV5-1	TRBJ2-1	TGCGCCAGCAGGGACTTCGGTGAGCAGTTCTTC	CASRDFGEQFF
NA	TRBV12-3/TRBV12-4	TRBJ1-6	TGTGCCAGCAGTTTAATCCCACAGGCGCCCCTCCACTTT	CASSLIPQAPLHF
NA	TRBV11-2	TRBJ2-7	TGTGCCAGCAGCAAGAGACAGTCCGGCTCCTACGAGCAGTACTTC	CASSKRQSGSYEQYF
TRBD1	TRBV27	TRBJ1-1	TGTGCCAGCAGTCCCTCCGGGACAGGGCCTGAAGCTTTCTTT	CASSPSGTGPEAFF
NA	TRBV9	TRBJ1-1	TGTGCCAGCAGCGGTAACAGGGAGGAAGCTTTCTTT	CASSGNREEAFF
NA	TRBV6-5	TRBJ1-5	TGTGCCAGTTCCCAGGGCTTACATCAGCCCCAGCATTTT	CASSQGLHQPQHF
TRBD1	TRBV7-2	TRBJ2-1	TGTGCCAGCAGCTTACGGGACAGGATCAATGAGCAGTTCTTC	CASSLRDRINEQFF
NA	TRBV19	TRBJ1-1	TGTGCCAGTAGTATAGGCCTCAGGGAGAACACTGAAGCTTTCTTT	CASSIGLRENTEAFF
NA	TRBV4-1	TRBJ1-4	TGCGCCAGCAGCCACGGAGGTAATGAAAAACTGTTTTTT	CASSHGGNEKLFF
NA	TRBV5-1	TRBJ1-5	TGCGCCAGCAGCTTGGACGCAGGTGGCAATCAGCCCCAGCATTTT	CASSLDAGGNQPQHF
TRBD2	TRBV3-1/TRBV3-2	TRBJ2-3	TGTGCCAGCAGCCTAGCGGGAGTGGAAGATACGCAGTATTTT	CASSLAGVEDTQYF